A selection of T cell receptor beta chains follows, all from one sample in a study of sequential checkpoint blockade in melanoma. Sequencing used immunoSEQ multiplex PCR; TCRdb keeps in-frame clones, though not all of them. The table has 13,000 or so clones, roughly 24% seen once; the top ten hold roughly a fifth. The starting material was tumor tissue (inferred from file names), obtained from a patient given nivolumab and ipilimumab in sequence. Source of these receptors: a human donor with melanoma. CDR3s include the opening cysteine and the closing phenylalanine or tryptophan. The D gene is left open where the match is weak. Clone size appears in some rows only: once, few, many, or a class for an expanded clone.

>TRBV19|TRBJ1-5|few|.
CASSMVDSSIQPQHF
TGTGCCAGTAGTATGGTCGACAGTTCCATTCAGCCCCAGCATTTT
>TRBV2|TRBJ1-5|many|.
CASSELGRGQPQHF
TGTGCCAGCAGTGAATTGGGCAGAGGGCAGCCCCAGCATTTT
>TRBV14|TRBJ2-5|.|.
CASSPGTEGAETQYF
TGTGCCAGCAGCCCCGGGACGGAGGGCGCAGAGACCCAGTACTTC
>TRBV19|TRBJ1-6|hyperexpanded|.
CASSITVLNSPLHF
TGTGCCAGTAGTATTACAGTACTCAATTCACCCCTCCACTTT
>TRBV5-1|TRBJ1-2|.|TRBD1
CASSWTGAGYGYTF
TGCGCCAGCAGCTGGACAGGGGCGGGCTATGGCTACACCTTC
>TRBV19|TRBJ2-1|.|TRBD2
CASRPLAGSSYNEQFF
TGTGCCAGTAGGCCACTAGCGGGGAGCTCCTACAATGAGCAGTTCTTC
>TRBV27|TRBJ1-1|.|TRBD1
CASSPYRGGPAHEVAFF
TGTGCCAGCAGTCCGTACAGGGGGGGACCGGCCCATGAAGTGGCTTTCTTT
>TRBV5-1|TRBJ1-6|.|.
CASSWENRNSPLHF
TGCGCCAGCAGCTGGGAGAACAGGAATTCACCCCTCCACTTT
>TRBV5-1|TRBJ2-3|.|.
CASSSLPGTDTQYF
TGCGCCAGCAGCTCACTCCCCGGGACAGATACGCAGTATTTT
>TRBV9|TRBJ1-1|.|.
CASSGDGNTEAFF
TGTGCCAGCAGCGGTGACGGGAACACTGAAGCTTTCTTT
>TRBV15|TRBJ1-1|.|.
CATSREGDRSLNTEAFF
TGTGCCACCAGCAGAGAGGGTGACAGATCACTGAACACTGAAGCTTTCTTT
>TRBV11-3|TRBJ2-5|many|.
CASSPQLSTAPKTQYF
TGTGCCAGCAGCCCGCAGCTTTCGACAGCCCCAAAGACCCAGTACTTC
>TRBV6-8|TRBJ2-7|few|.
CASSYLGQGYEQYF
TGTGCCAGCAGTTACTTGGGGCAGGGTTACGAGCAGTACTTC
>TRBV19|TRBJ2-1|few|.
CASSPGYNEQFF
TGTGCCAGTAGTCCCGGGTACAATGAGCAGTTCTTC
>TRBV9|TRBJ1-2|.|.
CASSVDGGRTYYGYTF
TGTGCCAGCAGCGTAGATGGGGGGCGCACGTATTATGGCTACACCTTC
>TRBV19|TRBJ1-1|.|.
CASFRAFHTEAFF
TGTGCCAGCTTTCGCGCTTTTCACACTGAAGCTTTCTTT
>TRBV11-1|TRBJ2-2|many|TRBD2
CASMLLAVTGELFF
TGTGCCAGCATGCTACTAGCGGTCACCGGGGAGCTGTTTTTT
>TRBV9|TRBJ1-1|many|TRBD1
CASSVVPTGTGTEAFF
TGTGCCAGCAGCGTAGTACCAACTGGGACAGGGACTGAAGCTTTCTTT
>TRBV7-2|TRBJ1-1|.|.
CASSPWSGTEAFF
TGTGCCAGCAGCCCTTGGAGTGGCACTGAAGCTTTCTTT
>TRBV18|TRBJ2-1|few|TRBD2
CASSSRPGRTIAGYEQFF
TGTGCCAGCTCATCACGCCCGGGACGGACAATAGCGGGCTATGAGCAGTTCTTC
>TRBV6-8|TRBJ1-3|.|.
CASMLSGQLPGNTIYF
TGTGCCAGCATGCTATCAGGACAGTTACCTGGAAACACCATATATTTT
>TRBV6-8|TRBJ1-2|.|TRBD1
CASRNPGQGDYGYTF
TGTGCCAGCAGGAACCCGGGACAGGGAGACTATGGCTACACCTTC
>TRBV9|TRBJ2-5|.|.
CASRAYQETQYF
TGTGCCAGCAGGGCGTACCAAGAGACCCAGTACTTC
>TRBV9|TRBJ1-4|.|.
CASSPSGGLEKLFF
TGTGCCAGCAGTCCTTCGGGGGGCTTAGAAAAACTGTTTTTT
>TRBV11-3|TRBJ2-1|medium-sized|TRBD1
CASSQQGAGHNEQFF
TGTGCCAGCAGCCAACAGGGGGCCGGACACAATGAGCAGTTCTTC
>TRBV27|TRBJ2-1|.|.
CASSMSASNEQFF
TGTGCCAGCAGTATGTCAGCTAGCAATGAGCAGTTCTTC
>TRBV11-3|TRBJ2-3|medium-sized|.
CASSLVGGRDTQYF
TGTGCCAGCAGCTTGGTGGGGGGCCGGGATACGCAGTATTTT
>TRBV12-5|TRBJ2-2|few|.
CASILTEGANTGELFF
TGTGCCAGCATCCTGACAGAGGGCGCGAACACCGGGGAGCTGTTTTTT
>TRBV6-8|TRBJ2-2|few|.
CASAGTVNTGELFF
TGTGCCAGCGCGGGGACGGTGAACACCGGGGAGCTGTTTTTT
>TRBV19|TRBJ2-1|few|TRBD1
CASSNRGSEQFF
TGTGCCAGTAGCAACAGGGGAAGTGAGCAGTTCTTC
>TRBV11-3|TRBJ2-2|many|TRBD1
CASSLTDREDRRDAGELFF
TGTGCCAGCAGTCTCACGGACAGGGAGGACCGCCGAGACGCCGGGGAGCTGTTTTTT
>TRBV28|TRBJ1-2|few|.
CASTAGVDGYTF
TGTGCCAGCACTGCAGGGGTGGATGGCTACACCTTC
>TRBV28|TRBJ1-1|.|.
CASNVAIMNTEAFF
TGTGCCAGCAACGTGGCCATCATGAACACTGAAGCTTTCTTT
>TRBV19|TRBJ1-1|.|.
CASSIGLLTMNTEAFF
TGTGCCAGTAGTATAGGGCTTCTGACCATGAACACTGAAGCTTTCTTT
>TRBV29-1|TRBJ2-2|few|.
CSVEGAGFTGELFF
TGCAGCGTTGAAGGTGCGGGGTTCACCGGGGAGCTGTTTTTT
>TRBV28|TRBJ1-1|few|.
CASRVGSTEAFF
TGTGCCAGCAGGGTCGGGTCGACTGAAGCTTTCTTT
>TRBV28|TRBJ1-1|.|.
CASRPSAPEAFF
TGTGCCAGCCGCCCTTCTGCCCCTGAAGCTTTCTTT
>TRBV19|TRBJ2-7|.|.
CASSTGGYSYEQYF
TGTGCCAGTAGTACCGGAGGATACTCCTACGAGCAGTACTTC
>TRBV27|TRBJ2-1|.|TRBD2
CASSPLAGGTWGLNEQFF
TGTGCCAGCAGCCCGCTAGCGGGGGGTACTTGGGGGCTCAATGAGCAGTTCTTC
>TRBV6-8|TRBJ1-1|.|.
CASSDLRGNTEAFF
TGTGCCAGCAGTGACCTCAGGGGGAACACTGAAGCTTTCTTT
>TRBV4-1|TRBJ1-1|many|.
CASSQELTTEAFF
TGCGCCAGCAGCCAAGAGTTGACGACTGAAGCTTTCTTT
>TRBV12-5|TRBJ1-3|few|.
CAYGTPSSGNTIYF
TGTGCCTATGGGACTCCAAGCTCTGGAAACACCATATATTTT
>TRBV4-1|TRBJ1-5|few|TRBD1
CASSQDVWTGEHSNQPQHF
TGCGCCAGCAGCCAAGATGTGTGGACAGGCGAACATAGCAATCAGCCCCAGCATTTT
>TRBV18|TRBJ2-3|once|TRBD1
CASSPKQGVLADTQYF
TGTGCCAGCTCACCGAAGCAGGGGGTATTAGCGGATACGCAGTATTTT
>TRBV12-2|TRBJ1-5|.|.
CASRPRTEIICNQPQHF
TGTGCAAGTCGCCCACGGACAGAAATAATCTGCAATCAGCCCCAGCATTTT
>TRBV11-3|TRBJ2-7|.|TRBD2
CASSPRAGRISYEQYF
TGTGCCAGCAGCCCAAGAGCGGGACGGATCTCCTACGAGCAGTACTTC
>TRBV19|TRBJ1-3|.|.
CASSYPGNTIYF
TGTGCCAGTAGTTACCCTGGAAACACCATATATTTT
>TRBV2|TRBJ1-6|.|.
CASSSDIYNSPLHF
TGTGCCAGCAGCTCAGACATATATAATTCACCCCTCCACTTT
>TRBV6-8|TRBJ2-1|few|TRBD2
CAISAARGRGGVNEQFF
TGTGCCATCAGTGCGGCGCGGGGGCGGGGGGGCGTCAATGAGCAGTTCTTC
>TRBV6-8|TRBJ1-2|few|.
CASSFITGNGGYTF
TGTGCCAGCAGTTTCATAACAGGGAATGGTGGCTACACCTTC